The clone carrying this TCR beta chain was detected a few times. The antigen is not known. Mismatch with germline at one junction end may stem from a read error. This entry belongs to a study of T cells in Graves' hyperthyroidism and ophthalmopathy. Findings of the study overall: Researchers report that a 13 V-J model separated ophthalmopathy from stable hyperthyroidism.

Using RNA transcripts as the source, TCR beta CDR3 regions were amplified. The primer set for the first-round RT-PCR of the TCR CDR3 was HTBI. MiXCR, applied by TCRdb to the multiplex PCR reads, yields one record per CDR3 protein. Of under 350,000 distinct CDR3 sequences in the sample, 18% are singletons; the top ten hold under 55%. This CDR3 comprises 12 residues. Per the germline V gene, CDR1 is SEHNR and CDR2 is FQNEAQ (reference sequence). Graves' hyperthyroidism was deemed stable absent ophthalmopathy progression within 18 months. The receptor's source is a woman aged 45 to 65 with Graves' hyperthyroidism. The sequenced material came from blood. The chain combines TRBV7-9 with TRBJ2-7; D unclear. This CDR3 reads CASSLAVPELYF. CDR3 bases: TGTGCCAGCAGCTTGGCCGTGCCGGAGCTGTACTTC.